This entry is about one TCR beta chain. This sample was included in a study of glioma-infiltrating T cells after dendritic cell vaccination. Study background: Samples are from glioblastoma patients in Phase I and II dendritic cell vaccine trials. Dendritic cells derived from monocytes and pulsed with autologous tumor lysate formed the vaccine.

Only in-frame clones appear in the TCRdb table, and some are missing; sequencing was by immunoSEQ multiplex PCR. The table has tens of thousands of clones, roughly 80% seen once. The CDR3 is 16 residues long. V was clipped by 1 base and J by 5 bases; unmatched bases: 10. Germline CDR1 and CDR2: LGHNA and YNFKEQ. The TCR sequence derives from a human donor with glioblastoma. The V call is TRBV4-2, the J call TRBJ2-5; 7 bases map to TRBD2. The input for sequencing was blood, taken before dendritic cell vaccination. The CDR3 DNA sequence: TGTGCCAGCAGCCAAGGGCTGGGGGGGGGATCGGAGACCCAGTACTTC. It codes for CASSQGLGGGSETQYF.